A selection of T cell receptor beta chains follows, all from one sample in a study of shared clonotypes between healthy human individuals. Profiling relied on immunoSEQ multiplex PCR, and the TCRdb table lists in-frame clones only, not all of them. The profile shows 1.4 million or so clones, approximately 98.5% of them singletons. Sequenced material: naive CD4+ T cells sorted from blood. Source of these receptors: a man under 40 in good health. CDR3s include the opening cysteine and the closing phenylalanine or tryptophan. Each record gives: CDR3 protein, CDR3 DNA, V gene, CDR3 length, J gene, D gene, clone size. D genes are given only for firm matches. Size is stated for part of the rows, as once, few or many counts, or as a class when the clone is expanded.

CDR3 protein: CASIRSGGSYEQYF
CDR3 DNA: TGTGCCAGCATACGATCAGGGGGAAGTTACGAGCAGTACTTC
V gene: TRBV28
CDR3 length: 14
J gene: TRBJ2-7
D gene: TRBD1
clone size: -

CDR3 protein: CASWTSGQETQYF
CDR3 DNA: TGCGCCAGCTGGACTAGCGGCCAAGAGACCCAGTACTTC
V gene: TRBV5-1
CDR3 length: 13
J gene: TRBJ2-5
D gene: TRBD2
clone size: -

CDR3 protein: CATPLSGSRSEGGTEAFF
CDR3 DNA: TGTGCCACCCCATTATCGGGCAGTCGCTCTGAGGGGGGCACTGAAGCTTTCTTT
V gene: TRBV5-7
CDR3 length: 18
J gene: TRBJ1-1
D gene: -
clone size: -

CDR3 protein: CASSLAREETQYF
CDR3 DNA: TGTGCCAGCAGCTTGGCCAGGGAGGAGACCCAGTACTTC
V gene: TRBV5-4
CDR3 length: 13
J gene: TRBJ2-5
D gene: -
clone size: -

CDR3 protein: CASSTSDRGDQPQHF
CDR3 DNA: TGTGCCAGCAGCACATCGGACAGGGGGGACCAGCCCCAGCATTTT
V gene: TRBV5-6
CDR3 length: 15
J gene: TRBJ1-5
D gene: TRBD1
clone size: -

CDR3 protein: CASSSSGTDYGYTF
CDR3 DNA: TGCGCCAGCAGTTCCTCCGGGACAGACTATGGCTACACCTTC
V gene: TRBV5-1
CDR3 length: 14
J gene: TRBJ1-2
D gene: TRBD1
clone size: -

CDR3 protein: CASSLTGGSEQYF
CDR3 DNA: TGTGCTAGCAGCTTGACTGGGGGAAGCGAGCAGTACTTC
V gene: TRBV7-7
CDR3 length: 13
J gene: TRBJ2-7
D gene: -
clone size: -

CDR3 protein: CASSSLAGEGETQYF
CDR3 DNA: TGTGCCAGCAGCTCACTAGCGGGAGAGGGAGAGACCCAGTACTTC
V gene: TRBV13
CDR3 length: 15
J gene: TRBJ2-5
D gene: TRBD2
clone size: -

CDR3 protein: CATSRWTSGSSEQYF
CDR3 DNA: TGTGCCACCAGCAGATGGACTAGCGGGTCGTCCGAGCAGTACTTC
V gene: TRBV15
CDR3 length: 15
J gene: TRBJ2-7
D gene: TRBD2
clone size: -

CDR3 protein: CASSADTSGNTIYF
CDR3 DNA: TGTGCCAGCTCAGCGGACACCTCTGGAAACACCATATATTTT
V gene: TRBV18
CDR3 length: 14
J gene: TRBJ1-3
D gene: -
clone size: -

CDR3 protein: CASSLERGSYNEQFF
CDR3 DNA: TGTGCCAGCAGTTTGGAGCGGGGCTCCTACAATGAGCAGTTCTTC
V gene: TRBV6-5
CDR3 length: 15
J gene: TRBJ2-1
D gene: TRBD2
clone size: -

CDR3 protein: CASSSRGGYEQYF
CDR3 DNA: TGTGCCAGCAGTTCCAGGGGTGGCTACGAGCAGTACTTC
V gene: TRBV6-6
CDR3 length: 13
J gene: TRBJ2-7
D gene: -
clone size: -

CDR3 protein: CATSRGYNEQFF
CDR3 DNA: TGTGCCACTTCACGCGGGTACAATGAGCAGTTCTTC
V gene: TRBV15
CDR3 length: 12
J gene: TRBJ2-1
D gene: -
clone size: -

CDR3 protein: CASSMLRGQGEAFF
CDR3 DNA: TGTGCCAGTAGTATGCTCAGGGGGCAAGGTGAAGCTTTCTTT
V gene: TRBV19
CDR3 length: 14
J gene: TRBJ1-1
D gene: TRBD1
clone size: -

CDR3 protein: CASSLGLAVNTGELFF
CDR3 DNA: TGTGCCAGCAGCCTGGGACTAGCGGTTAACACCGGGGAGCTGTTTTTT
V gene: TRBV14
CDR3 length: 16
J gene: TRBJ2-2
D gene: TRBD2
clone size: -

CDR3 protein: CASSEGPGQGNSGYTF
CDR3 DNA: TGTGCCAGCAGTGAAGGACCGGGACAGGGGAATAGTGGCTACACCTTC
V gene: TRBV6-1
CDR3 length: 16
J gene: TRBJ1-2
D gene: TRBD1
clone size: -

CDR3 protein: CASSSLRGYNEQFF
CDR3 DNA: TGTGCCAGCAGTTCACTCCGGGGGTACAATGAGCAGTTCTTC
V gene: TRBV7-6
CDR3 length: 14
J gene: TRBJ2-1
D gene: -
clone size: -

CDR3 protein: CASSLGVGYEQYF
CDR3 DNA: TGCGCCAGCAGCTTGGGGGTAGGGTACGAGCAGTACTTC
V gene: TRBV5-1
CDR3 length: 13
J gene: TRBJ2-7
D gene: -
clone size: -

CDR3 protein: CASGGKGASTGELFF
CDR3 DNA: TGTGCCAGCGGGGGGAAGGGCGCATCCACCGGGGAGCTGTTTTTT
V gene: TRBV11-2
CDR3 length: 15
J gene: TRBJ2-2
D gene: -
clone size: -

CDR3 protein: CASSTRDSPPDYEQYF
CDR3 DNA: TGCGCCAGCAGCACCCGGGACTCGCCGCCGGACTACGAGCAGTACTTC
V gene: TRBV5-1
CDR3 length: 16
J gene: TRBJ2-7
D gene: -
clone size: -

CDR3 protein: CASSTRYTDTQYF
CDR3 DNA: TGTGCCAGCAGTACCAGATACACAGATACGCAGTATTTT
V gene: TRBV2
CDR3 length: 13
J gene: TRBJ2-3
D gene: -
clone size: once

CDR3 protein: CASSELISTSSEQYF
CDR3 DNA: TGTGCCAGCAGTGAATTAATTTCGACTAGCTCCGAGCAGTACTTC
V gene: TRBV2
CDR3 length: 15
J gene: TRBJ2-7
D gene: TRBD2
clone size: -

CDR3 protein: CASTPSGRGYNEQFF
CDR3 DNA: TGTGCCAGTACTCCCAGCGGGAGAGGGTACAATGAGCAGTTCTTC
V gene: TRBV19
CDR3 length: 15
J gene: TRBJ2-1
D gene: TRBD2
clone size: -

CDR3 protein: CASSFGGPLGGNEKLFF
CDR3 DNA: TGTGCCAGCAGCTTCGGGGGCCCCTTGGGGGGTAATGAAAAACTGTTTTTT
V gene: TRBV5-4
CDR3 length: 17
J gene: TRBJ1-4
D gene: -
clone size: -

CDR3 protein: CASSPGQGWAGELFF
CDR3 DNA: TGCGCCAGCAGCCCTGGACAGGGCTGGGCCGGGGAGCTGTTTTTT
V gene: TRBV5-1
CDR3 length: 15
J gene: TRBJ2-2
D gene: TRBD1
clone size: -

CDR3 protein: CASSPWTGSDQPQHF
CDR3 DNA: TGTGCCAGCTCACCTTGGACAGGGTCCGATCAGCCCCAGCATTTT
V gene: TRBV18
CDR3 length: 15
J gene: TRBJ1-5
D gene: TRBD1
clone size: -

CDR3 protein: CASSMGLAGSSTDTQYF
CDR3 DNA: TGTGCCAGCAGCATGGGACTAGCGGGATCTAGCACAGATACGCAGTATTTT
V gene: TRBV9
CDR3 length: 17
J gene: TRBJ2-3
D gene: TRBD2
clone size: -

CDR3 protein: CASNDREHGGYTF
CDR3 DNA: TGTGCCAGCAATGACAGGGAACATGGGGGCTACACCTTC
V gene: TRBV2
CDR3 length: 13
J gene: TRBJ1-2
D gene: TRBD1
clone size: -

CDR3 protein: CASSSHWTGGDQPQHF
CDR3 DNA: TGTGCCAGCAGCTCTCATTGGACAGGGGGCGACCAGCCCCAGCATTTT
V gene: TRBV7-8
CDR3 length: 16
J gene: TRBJ1-5
D gene: TRBD1
clone size: -

CDR3 protein: CASSLETGGTNGELFF
CDR3 DNA: TGTGCCAGCAGTTTAGAAACAGGGGGAACGAACGGGGAGCTGTTTTTT
V gene: TRBV28
CDR3 length: 16
J gene: TRBJ2-2
D gene: TRBD1
clone size: -

CDR3 protein: CASSVVFTDTQYF
CDR3 DNA: TGTGCCAGCAGCGTAGTTTTCACAGATACGCAGTATTTT
V gene: TRBV9
CDR3 length: 13
J gene: TRBJ2-3
D gene: -
clone size: -

CDR3 protein: CASTGRATSYNEQFF
CDR3 DNA: TGTGCCAGCACAGGGCGGGCCACCTCCTACAATGAGCAGTTCTTC
V gene: TRBV2
CDR3 length: 15
J gene: TRBJ2-1
D gene: -
clone size: -

CDR3 protein: CASSFGLAGLQFF
CDR3 DNA: TGTGCCAGCAGCTTCGGACTAGCGGGGCTGCAGTTCTTC
V gene: TRBV7-3
CDR3 length: 13
J gene: TRBJ2-1
D gene: TRBD2
clone size: -

CDR3 protein: CASSESLGQIGFF
CDR3 DNA: TGCGCCAGCAGTGAGTCACTTGGACAGATCGGGTTCTTC
V gene: TRBV10-1
CDR3 length: 13
J gene: TRBJ2-1
D gene: -
clone size: -

CDR3 protein: CSVEDSGIEETQYF
CDR3 DNA: TGCAGCGTTGAAGATTCGGGCATAGAAGAGACCCAGTACTTC
V gene: TRBV29-1
CDR3 length: 14
J gene: TRBJ2-5
D gene: -
clone size: -

CDR3 protein: CASSHSYGRGYEQYF
CDR3 DNA: TGCGCCAGCAGCCACTCTTACGGGAGGGGCTACGAGCAGTACTTC
V gene: TRBV4-1
CDR3 length: 15
J gene: TRBJ2-7
D gene: TRBD2
clone size: -

CDR3 protein: CASSWGQWDSEQFF
CDR3 DNA: TGTGCCAGCAGTTGGGGACAGTGGGACAGTGAGCAGTTCTTC
V gene: TRBV5-4
CDR3 length: 14
J gene: TRBJ2-1
D gene: TRBD1
clone size: -

CDR3 protein: CASSSGREQNEQFF
CDR3 DNA: TGTGCCAGCAGCTCAGGCCGGGAGCAAAATGAGCAGTTCTTC
V gene: TRBV7-3
CDR3 length: 14
J gene: TRBJ2-1
D gene: -
clone size: few

CDR3 protein: CASSVLSSGQETQYF
CDR3 DNA: TGTGCCAGCAGCGTCCTCTCTAGCGGCCAAGAGACCCAGTACTTC
V gene: TRBV9
CDR3 length: 15
J gene: TRBJ2-5
D gene: TRBD2
clone size: once

CDR3 protein: CASSPPAGLGDTQYF
CDR3 DNA: TGTGCCAGCTCCCCGCCCGCGGGATTGGGAGATACGCAGTATTTT
V gene: TRBV18
CDR3 length: 15
J gene: TRBJ2-3
D gene: -
clone size: -

CDR3 protein: CASSEGMRASGNTIYF
CDR3 DNA: TGTGCCAGCAGTGAAGGTATGAGGGCCTCTGGAAACACCATATATTTT
V gene: TRBV25-1
CDR3 length: 16
J gene: TRBJ1-3
D gene: -
clone size: -

CDR3 protein: CASRPTSGRGHEQYF
CDR3 DNA: TGTGCCAGCAGGCCTACTAGCGGGAGAGGCCACGAGCAGTACTTC
V gene: TRBV11-2
CDR3 length: 15
J gene: TRBJ2-7
D gene: TRBD2
clone size: -

CDR3 protein: CASIPGGVVGEQYF
CDR3 DNA: TGTGCCAGCATACCCGGGGGAGTCGTCGGTGAGCAGTACTTC
V gene: TRBV28
CDR3 length: 14
J gene: TRBJ2-7
D gene: -
clone size: -

CDR3 protein: CASSLGLSTDTQYF
CDR3 DNA: TGTGCCAGCAGTTTGGGCTTAAGCACAGATACGCAGTATTTT
V gene: TRBV27
CDR3 length: 14
J gene: TRBJ2-3
D gene: -
clone size: -

CDR3 protein: CASSPPEVADTQYF
CDR3 DNA: TGTGCCAGCTCACCGCCGGAGGTAGCAGATACGCAGTATTTT
V gene: TRBV18
CDR3 length: 14
J gene: TRBJ2-3
D gene: -
clone size: once

CDR3 protein: CASSPGTGTYNEQFF
CDR3 DNA: TGTGCCAGCAGCCCTGGGACAGGGACCTACAATGAGCAGTTCTTC
V gene: TRBV7-9
CDR3 length: 15
J gene: TRBJ2-1
D gene: TRBD1
clone size: -

CDR3 protein: CASSHRQVTGELFF
CDR3 DNA: TGTGCCAGCAGCCATCGACAGGTTACGGGGGAGCTGTTTTTT
V gene: TRBV7-7
CDR3 length: 14
J gene: TRBJ2-2
D gene: -
clone size: -

CDR3 protein: CASSRRTGWTEAFF
CDR3 DNA: TGTGCCAGCAGCCGGAGGACAGGCTGGACTGAAGCTTTCTTT
V gene: TRBV14
CDR3 length: 14
J gene: TRBJ1-1
D gene: TRBD1
clone size: -

CDR3 protein: CASSPGTNTGELFF
CDR3 DNA: TGTGCCAGCAGCCCGGGAACGAACACCGGGGAGCTGTTTTTT
V gene: TRBV7-9
CDR3 length: 14
J gene: TRBJ2-2
D gene: -
clone size: -

CDR3 protein: CASSLAGGGSETQYF
CDR3 DNA: TGTGCCAGCAGCTTAGCAGGGGGAGGGTCAGAGACCCAGTACTTC
V gene: TRBV7-7
CDR3 length: 15
J gene: TRBJ2-5
D gene: -
clone size: -

CDR3 protein: CASSLREGNEQFF
CDR3 DNA: TGTGCCAGCAGCTTGCGGGAAGGGAATGAGCAGTTCTTC
V gene: TRBV5-6
CDR3 length: 13
J gene: TRBJ2-1
D gene: -
clone size: -

CDR3 protein: CAISLLDMGQETQYF
CDR3 DNA: TGTGCCATCAGCCTTTTGGACATGGGCCAAGAGACCCAGTACTTC
V gene: TRBV10-3
CDR3 length: 15
J gene: TRBJ2-5
D gene: -
clone size: once

CDR3 protein: CAHRTSNTGELFF
CDR3 DNA: TGTGCCCACAGGACGTCGAACACCGGGGAGCTGTTTTTT
V gene: TRBV28
CDR3 length: 13
J gene: TRBJ2-2
D gene: -
clone size: -

CDR3 protein: CASSTGGGKFF
CDR3 DNA: TGTGCCAGCAGCACGGGAGGGGGCAAGTTCTTC
V gene: TRBV7-2
CDR3 length: 11
J gene: TRBJ2-1
D gene: -
clone size: -

CDR3 protein: CASSAPTGLAGGMVGELFF
CDR3 DNA: TGTGCCAGCAGTGCTCCGACAGGACTAGCGGGAGGTATGGTCGGGGAGCTGTTTTTT
V gene: TRBV28
CDR3 length: 19
J gene: TRBJ2-2
D gene: TRBD2
clone size: -

CDR3 protein: CASSLRTPGTQYF
CDR3 DNA: TGTGCCAGCAGCTTAAGGACCCCTGGGACCCAGTACTTC
V gene: TRBV11-2
CDR3 length: 13
J gene: TRBJ2-5
D gene: -
clone size: -

CDR3 protein: CASSSVAGSAPQHF
CDR3 DNA: TGTGCCAGCAGTTCCGTAGCAGGGTCAGCGCCCCAGCATTTT
V gene: TRBV7-9
CDR3 length: 14
J gene: TRBJ1-5
D gene: -
clone size: -